This T cell receptor (beta chain) is drawn from a study of blood T cell repertoires in COVID-19. Study overall: Both acute and convalescent COVID-19 samples were obtained from the United States, Italy and Spain. PBMCs, B-cell-depleted T cells, or T cells provided the cDNA or gDNA that made up the material.

In its sample, this clone was seen once. Original methodology: For nucleated cells, counts were estimated from reference gene primer amplification. Only in-frame clones appear in the TCRdb table, and some are missing; sequencing was by immunoSEQ multiplex PCR. That table supplies the V and J calls and clone size; D and trimming were determined from the DNA. Seen here are about 90,000 clones, 75% to 85% observed once, and the top ten hold about a tenth. Unmatched junction bases numbered 1, after V lost 2 bases and J lost 0 bases. CDR1 is SGHTA and CDR2 is FQGTGA in the germline V gene. The CDR3 is 15 residues long.

The receptor's source is a woman in her 70s with acute or convalescent COVID-19. The sample consisted of peripheral blood. The V call is TRBV7-3, the J call TRBJ2-7; 10 bases are shared with TRBD1. CDR3 nucleotide sequence: TGTGCCAGCAGCTTAGACAGGGGGCTCTCCTACGAGCAGTACTTC. This encodes CASSLDRGLSYEQYF.